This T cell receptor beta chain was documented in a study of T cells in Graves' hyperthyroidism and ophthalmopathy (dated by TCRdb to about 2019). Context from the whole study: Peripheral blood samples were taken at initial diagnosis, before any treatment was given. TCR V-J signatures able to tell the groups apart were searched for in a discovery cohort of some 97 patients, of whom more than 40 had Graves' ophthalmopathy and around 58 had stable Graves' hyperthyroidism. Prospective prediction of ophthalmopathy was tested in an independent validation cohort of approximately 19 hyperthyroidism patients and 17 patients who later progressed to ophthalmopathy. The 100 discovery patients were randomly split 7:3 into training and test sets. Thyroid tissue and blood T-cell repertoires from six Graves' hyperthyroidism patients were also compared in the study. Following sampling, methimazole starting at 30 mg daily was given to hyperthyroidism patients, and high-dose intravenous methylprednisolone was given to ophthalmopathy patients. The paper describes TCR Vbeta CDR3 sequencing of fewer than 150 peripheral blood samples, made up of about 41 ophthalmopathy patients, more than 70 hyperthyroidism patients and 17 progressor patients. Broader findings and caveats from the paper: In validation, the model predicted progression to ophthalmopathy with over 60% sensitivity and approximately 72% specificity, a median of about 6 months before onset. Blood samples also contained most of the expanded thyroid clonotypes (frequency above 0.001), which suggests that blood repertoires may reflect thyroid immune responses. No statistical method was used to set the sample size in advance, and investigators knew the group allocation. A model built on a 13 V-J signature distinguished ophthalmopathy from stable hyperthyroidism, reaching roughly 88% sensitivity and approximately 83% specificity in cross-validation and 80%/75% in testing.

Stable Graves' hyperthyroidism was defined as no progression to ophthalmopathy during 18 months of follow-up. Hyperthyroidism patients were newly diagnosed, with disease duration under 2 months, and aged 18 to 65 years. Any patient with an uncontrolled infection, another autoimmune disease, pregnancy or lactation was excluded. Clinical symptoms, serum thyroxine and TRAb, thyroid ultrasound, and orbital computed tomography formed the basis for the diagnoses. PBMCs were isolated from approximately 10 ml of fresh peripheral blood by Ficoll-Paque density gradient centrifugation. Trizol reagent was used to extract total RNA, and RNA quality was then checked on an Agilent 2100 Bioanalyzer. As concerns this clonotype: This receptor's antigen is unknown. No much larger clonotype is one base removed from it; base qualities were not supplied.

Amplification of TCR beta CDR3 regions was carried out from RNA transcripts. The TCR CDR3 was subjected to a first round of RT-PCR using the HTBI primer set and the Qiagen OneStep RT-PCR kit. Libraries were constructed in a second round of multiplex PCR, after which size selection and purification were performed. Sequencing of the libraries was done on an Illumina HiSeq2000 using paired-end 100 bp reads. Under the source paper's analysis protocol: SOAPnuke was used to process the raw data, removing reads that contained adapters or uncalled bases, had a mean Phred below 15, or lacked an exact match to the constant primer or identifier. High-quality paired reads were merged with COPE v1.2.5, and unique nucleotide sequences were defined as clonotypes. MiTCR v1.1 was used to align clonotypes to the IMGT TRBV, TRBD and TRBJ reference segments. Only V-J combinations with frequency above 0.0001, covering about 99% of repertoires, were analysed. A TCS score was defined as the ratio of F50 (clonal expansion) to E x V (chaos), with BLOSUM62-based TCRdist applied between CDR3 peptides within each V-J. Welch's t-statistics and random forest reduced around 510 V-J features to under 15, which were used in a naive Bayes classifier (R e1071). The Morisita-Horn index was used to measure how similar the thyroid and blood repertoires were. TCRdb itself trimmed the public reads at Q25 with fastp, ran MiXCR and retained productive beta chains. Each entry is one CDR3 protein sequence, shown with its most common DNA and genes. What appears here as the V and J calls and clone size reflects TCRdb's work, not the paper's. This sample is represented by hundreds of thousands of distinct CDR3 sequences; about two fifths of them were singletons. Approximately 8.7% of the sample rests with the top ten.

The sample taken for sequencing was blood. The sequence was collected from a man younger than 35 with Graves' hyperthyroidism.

CDR3 loop: CARAGTGADEEQYF. The nucleotide sequence is given as TGTGCTAGAGCCGGGACAGGAGCCGACGAGGAGCAGTACTTC. Recombination joined TRBV11-2 with TRBJ2-7, and 8 bases in between align with TRBD1. Taken from cysteine to phenylalanine, the CDR3 has 14 residues. The kept DNA is CDR3 alone, 42 bases in frame from the first base. Based on the germline V gene, the CDR1 and CDR2 sequences are SGHAT and FQNNGV.